The next 18 T cell receptor beta chains were all read from a single sample in a study of Graves' ophthalmopathy and Graves' hyperthyroidism. RNA transcripts were the source from which TCR beta CDR3 regions were amplified. HTBI primers served in a first-round RT-PCR, which a second-round multiplex PCR followed. MiXCR, run by TCRdb on the multiplex PCR reads, gives a single entry per CDR3 protein. The table shows almost 400,000 distinct CDR3 sequences, with around 19% occurring only once. Sequencing used peripheral blood. The source is a woman between 18 and 29 years old with Graves' ophthalmopathy.

This clonotype has a handful of counts. The V call is TRBV6-2 or TRBV6-3, the J call TRBJ2-2, with D possibly TRBD2 on 6 matching bases. V was trimmed by 10 bases and J by 5 bases, leaving 14 bases between them. The CDR3 has 13 residues. Germline CDR1 and CDR2: MNHEY and SVGEGT. The DNA for the CDR3 is TGTGCCACCGGGGACTCCTCAACCGGGGAGCTGTTTTTT. Translation gives CATGDSSTGELFF.

This clonotype came up many times. The rearrangement joins TRBV7-2 to TRBJ2-7, with 7 bases that match TRBD2. J was trimmed by 2 bases and V by 6 bases; bases with no gene match: 10. The CDR3 contains 15 residues. Germline lookup yields CDR1 SGHTA and CDR2 FQGNSA. The CDR3, as DNA: TGTGCCAGCAGACAATATTGGGGGGGGACCTACGAGCAGTACTTC. As protein: CASRQYWGGTYEQYF.

This clonotype appeared many times. The J gene is TRBJ2-7, the V gene TRBV6-2 or TRBV6-3; D not resolved. The V gene's germline CDR1 is MNHEY and CDR2 SVGEGT. The V gene lost 6 bases and the J gene lost 6 bases, with 9 bases spanning the gap. The CDR3 extends over 11 amino acids. The CDR3 region is CASSSFGEQYF. In DNA form, the CDR3 reads TGTGCCAGCAGCAGTTTTGGCGAGCAGTACTTC.

This clonotype came up many times. This chain uses TRBV20-1 with TRBJ1-1, with 7 bases that match TRBD1. The V and J ends lost 1 base and 4 bases, in that order; junction bases with no gene match: 6. CDR1 DFQATT and CDR2 SNEGSKA come from the germline V gene (reference sequence). This CDR3 is built from 14 residues. CDR3 sequence: CSARVRQGGTEAFF. The CDR3 DNA reads as TGCAGTGCTAGAGTGCGACAGGGCGGCACTGAAGCTTTCTTT.

This clonotype was found many times. The V call is TRBV6-1, the J call TRBJ1-2; D is possibly TRBD1 (6 bases). Trimming shortened V by 6 bases and J by 4 bases, and 18 bases separated the two germline ends. Germline V gene sequence: CDR1 MNHNS, CDR2 SASEGT. The CDR3 is 15 amino acids. In DNA form, the CDR3 reads TGTGCCAGCAGCTCCAAGCAGGGGCTCAGCTATGGCTACACCTTC. It is translated as CASSSKQGLSYGYTF.

This clonotype appeared many times. The chain has TRBV7-8 and TRBJ2-5; D not certain. Per germline, CDR1 SGHVS and CDR2 FQNEAQ. V lost 1 base to trimming and J lost 2 bases, with 8 bases between them. The CDR3 totals 14 residues. The CDR3 loop reads CASSLGRRQETQYF. CDR3 nucleotide sequence: TGTGCCAGCAGCTTAGGGCGGAGACAAGAGACCCAGTACTTC.

This clonotype was observed many times. The rearrangement joins TRBV20-1 to TRBJ1-6; TRBD1 matches 9 bases. The CDR3 length is 14 residues. CDR1 and CDR2 (germline): DFQATT, SNEGSKA (reference sequence). The CDR3 sequence: CTLTPGQGNSPLHF. CDR3 DNA: TGCACCCTAACCCCGGGACAGGGCAATTCACCCCTCCACTTT.

This clonotype was counted ten times or more. V and J are TRBV28 and TRBJ1-6, with D unclear. Trimming cost V 7 bases and J 8 bases, with 12 bases left between them. The CDR3 length is 13 residues. The germline V gene has CDR1 MDHEN and CDR2 SYDVKM. Written as DNA, the CDR3 is TGTGCCAGCACCCCATCGAAGTATTCACCCCTCCACTTT. Its translation: CASTPSKYSPLHF.

This clonotype was detected ten times or more. The rearrangement uses TRBV5-6 and TRBJ1-6, with D perhaps TRBD1 (5 bases). Germline values: CDR1 SGHDT, CDR2 YYEEEE. V lost 3 bases and J 7 bases, leaving 17 bases between the germline ends. The CDR3 covers 16 residues. CDR3 region: CASSWFLGPGNSPLHF. In nucleotides, the CDR3 is TGTGCCAGCAGCTGGTTTTTGGGACCTGGGAATTCACCCCTCCACTTT.

This clonotype has ten or more counts. J is TRBJ2-7 and V is TRBV7-9; no definite D call. The CDR3 has 11 residues. V was shortened by 5 bases and J by 7 bases, with 9 bases between the two germline ends. Looked up from germline, CDR1 is SEHNR and CDR2 is FQNEAQ (reference sequence). For the CDR3, the DNA is TGTGCCAGCAGCCGGTCGGATGAGCAGTACTTC. This translates into CASSRSDEQYF.

This clonotype turned up a few times. The chain is built from TRBV11-2 and TRBJ2-2; 9 bases line up with TRBD2. Trimming took 1 base from V and 1 from J; bases not matched to a gene: 7. The CDR3 extends over 18 amino acids. Per germline, CDR1 SGHAT and CDR2 FQNNGV. CDR3 sequence: CASSLGGGDAKNTGELFF. CDR3 nucleotide sequence: TGTGCCAGCAGCTTAGGCGGGGGGGACGCGAAGAACACCGGGGAGCTGTTTTTT. Together with reference TRBV11-2 and TRBJ2-2, the CDR3 gives the full variable domain: EAGVAQSPRYKIIEKRQSVAFWCNPISGHATLYWYQQILGQGPKLLIQFQNNGVVDDSQLPKDRFSAERLKGVDSTLKIQPAKLEDSAVYLCASSLGGGDAKNTGELFFGEGSRLTVL.

Ten or more counts support this clonotype. J is TRBJ1-5 and V is TRBV20-1; D may be TRBD1 (6 bases). The CDR3 length is 14 residues. Germline V gene data show CDR1 as DFQATT and CDR2 as SNEGSKA (reference sequence). Trimming removed 3 bases from V and 3 bases from J, with 12 bases in between. CDR3 nucleotide sequence: TGCAGTGCTAGTGGCCAGGGGCTCAATCAGCCCCAGCATTTT. This codes for CSASGQGLNQPQHF.

This clonotype was observed many times. J is TRBJ1-5 and V is TRBV18; tentatively, D is TRBD1 (6 bases). CDR1 KGHSH and CDR2 LQKENI come from the germline V gene. The CDR3 runs to 14 residues. The V gene lost 3 bases and the J gene lost 3 bases, with 9 bases spanning the gap. In DNA, the CDR3 is TGTGCCAGCTCACCCCGGACAGACAATCAGCCCCAGCATTTT. Amino acids: CASSPRTDNQPQHF.

This clonotype showed up many times. V and J are TRBV28 and TRBJ2-7, with no clear D. The CDR3 sequence is 11 residues long. CDR1 and CDR2 (germline): MDHEN, SYDVKM. V was cut by 3 bases and J by 4 bases, with 4 bases left in between. The CDR3 nucleotides read TGTGCCAGCAGTTTTAGATACGAGCAGTACTTC. Translation gives CASSFRYEQYF.

This clonotype was recorded at least ten times. V is TRBV24-1 and J is TRBJ1-2; 10 positions match TRBD1. In germline, CDR1 is KGHDR, CDR2 SFDVKD. The J segment lost 8 bases and the V segment lost 0 bases, leaving 5 bases of the junction unmatched. The CDR3 runs to 15 residues. This CDR3 reads CATSDLPGQGTGYTF. CDR3 sequence (DNA): TGTGCCACCAGTGATTTGCCGGGACAGGGGACCGGCTACACCTTC.

In this sample, this clonotype turned up many times. The rearrangement joins TRBV19 to TRBJ1-2; D gene uncertain. Trimming removed 3 bases from V and 8 bases from J, with 13 bases in between. CDR1 and CDR2 from the germline V gene are LNHDA and SQIVND (reference sequence). The CDR3 totals 13 residues. CDR3 region: CASSIGQLRGYTF. The CDR3 region has the DNA TGTGCCAGTAGTATCGGGCAGTTGAGAGGCTACACCTTC.

This clonotype was recorded at least ten times. The chain recombines TRBV11-2 with TRBJ1-1; 8 bases are shared with TRBD1. The germline CDR1 and CDR2 sequences are SGHAT and FQNNGV. V was pared by 4 bases and J by 2 bases, with 9 bases of the junction left unmatched. This CDR3 contains 16 residues. The CDR3 DNA follows: TGTGCCAGCAGCTCCCTCCAGGGGGCCTTAAACACTGAAGCTTTCTTT. Its protein product is CASSSLQGALNTEAFF.

This clonotype was seen many times. The CDR3 sequence is CASSRPGGGETQYF. The CDR3 nucleotides are TGTGCCAGCAGCAGGCCAGGGGGCGGGGAGACCCAGTACTTC. The chain uses TRBV7-2 and TRBJ2-5; TRBD1 matches 8 bases. V lost 5 bases, J lost 5 bases, and 7 bases stayed unmatched. This CDR3 has 14 residues. Germline V CDR1 and CDR2: SGHTA, FQGNSA.